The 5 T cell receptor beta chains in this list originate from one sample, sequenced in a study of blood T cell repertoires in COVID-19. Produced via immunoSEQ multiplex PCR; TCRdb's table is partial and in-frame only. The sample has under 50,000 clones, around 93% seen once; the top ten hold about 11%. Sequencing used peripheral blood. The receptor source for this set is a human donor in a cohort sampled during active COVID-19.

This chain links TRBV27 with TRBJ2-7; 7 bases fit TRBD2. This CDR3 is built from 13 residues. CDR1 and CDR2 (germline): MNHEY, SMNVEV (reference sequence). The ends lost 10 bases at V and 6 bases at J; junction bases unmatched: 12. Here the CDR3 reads CATSGGVIGEQYF. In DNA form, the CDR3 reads TGTGCCACCTCGGGGGGAGTTATCGGCGAGCAGTACTTC.

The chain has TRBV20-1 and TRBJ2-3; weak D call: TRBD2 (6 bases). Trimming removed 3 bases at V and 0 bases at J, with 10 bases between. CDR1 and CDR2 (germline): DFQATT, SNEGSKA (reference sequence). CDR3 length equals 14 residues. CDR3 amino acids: CSASLRGSTDTQYF. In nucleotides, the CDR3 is TGCAGTGCTAGTCTCCGGGGGAGCACAGATACGCAGTATTTT.

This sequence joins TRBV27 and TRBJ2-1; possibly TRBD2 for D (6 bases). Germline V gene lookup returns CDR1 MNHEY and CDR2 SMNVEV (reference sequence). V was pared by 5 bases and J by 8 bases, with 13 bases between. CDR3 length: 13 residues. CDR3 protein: CASSRPGRDEQFF. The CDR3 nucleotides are TGTGCCAGCAGTCGGCCCGGGAGAGATGAGCAGTTCTTC.

This CDR3 is CASSTGYPFQETQYF. Written as DNA, the CDR3 is TGCGCCAGCAGTACAGGCTACCCGTTCCAAGAGACCCAGTACTTC. The chain recombines TRBV5-1 with TRBJ2-5; D perhaps matches TRBD1 (5 bases). In germline, CDR1 is SGHRS, CDR2 YFSETQ. This CDR3 has 15 residues. With 5 bases removed from V and 1 base from J, the gap between germline ends came to 15 bases.

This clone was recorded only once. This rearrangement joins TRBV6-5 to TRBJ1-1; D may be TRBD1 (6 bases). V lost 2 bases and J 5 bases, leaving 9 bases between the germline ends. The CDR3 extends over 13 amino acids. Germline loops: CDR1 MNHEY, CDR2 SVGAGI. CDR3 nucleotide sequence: TGTGCCAGCAGTTACGAACAGGGAACTGAAGCTTTCTTT. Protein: CASSYEQGTEAFF.